These T cell receptor beta chains were read from a single sample in a study of T cell responses to AZD1222 COVID-19 vaccine. The data were produced by immunoSEQ multiplex PCR, yet TCRdb's version contains in-frame clones alone and is incomplete. The sample carries fewer than 250,000 clones, just over 90% recorded once. This material consisted of peripheral blood, taken on day 0 of MenACWY control vaccination. The receptor source for this set is an adult in good health. CDR3s include the opening cysteine and the closing phenylalanine or tryptophan. The D gene is left open where the match is weak. Clone size is given for some rows only: seen once, a few or many times, or a class if the clone is expanded.

d_call: TRBD1; clone_size: .; j_call: TRBJ1-5; v_call: TRBV5-1; cdr3_nt: TGCGCCAGCAGCCTGACAGGGGGCTTTCAGCCCCAGCATTTT; cdr3_aa: CASSLTGGFQPQHF
d_call: TRBD1; clone_size: few; j_call: TRBJ1-5; v_call: TRBV19; cdr3_nt: TGTGCCAGTAGTATAGGTCGGACAGGGGGCAATCAGCCCCAGCATTTT; cdr3_aa: CASSIGRTGGNQPQHF
d_call: .; clone_size: .; j_call: TRBJ1-5; v_call: TRBV3-1/TRBV3-2; cdr3_nt: TGTGCCAGCAAATCAGGGTTGGCCAGAGCTAATCAGCCCCAGCATTTT; cdr3_aa: CASKSGLARANQPQHF
d_call: .; clone_size: .; j_call: TRBJ1-1; v_call: TRBV4-1; cdr3_nt: TGCGCCAGCAGCCATTGGGGAGTCGGGGCTTTCTTT; cdr3_aa: CASSHWGVGAFF
d_call: .; clone_size: .; j_call: TRBJ1-2; v_call: TRBV5-6; cdr3_nt: TGTGCCAGCAGGGAGGCAGGACATAACTATGGCTACACCTTC; cdr3_aa: CASREAGHNYGYTF
d_call: .; clone_size: .; j_call: TRBJ1-2; v_call: TRBV29-1; cdr3_nt: TGCAGCGTTGAAGATCCTTTCAGCTATGGCTACACCTTC; cdr3_aa: CSVEDPFSYGYTF
d_call: .; clone_size: .; j_call: TRBJ2-1; v_call: TRBV18; cdr3_nt: TGTGCCAGCTCACCACAGACTGGCTACAATGAGCAGTTCTTC; cdr3_aa: CASSPQTGYNEQFF
d_call: .; clone_size: .; j_call: TRBJ2-5; v_call: TRBV4-2; cdr3_nt: TGTTTACAGCAAGAGACCCAGTACTTC; cdr3_aa: CLQQETQYF
d_call: TRBD1; clone_size: .; j_call: TRBJ2-7; v_call: TRBV6-5; cdr3_nt: TGTGCCAGCACCACCGGACAGGGCTACGAGCAGTACTTC; cdr3_aa: CASTTGQGYEQYF
d_call: .; clone_size: .; j_call: TRBJ1-1; v_call: TRBV3-1/TRBV3-2; cdr3_nt: TGTGCCAGCAGCGGCCCCCAGGGGAGAGAAGCTTTCTTT; cdr3_aa: CASSGPQGREAFF
d_call: .; clone_size: .; j_call: TRBJ2-5; v_call: TRBV5-1; cdr3_nt: TGCGCCAGCAGCTCCGGGAGTCAGGCGGCAGAGACCCAGTACTTC; cdr3_aa: CASSSGSQAAETQYF
d_call: .; clone_size: .; j_call: TRBJ1-4; v_call: TRBV6-5; cdr3_nt: TGTGCCAGCAGCTCGCGGGGGAAGTATGAAAAACTGTTTTTT; cdr3_aa: CASSSRGKYEKLFF
d_call: .; clone_size: .; j_call: TRBJ2-6; v_call: TRBV30; cdr3_nt: TGTGCCTGGAGTGTAAGGGCTCGGGGAGGGGCCAACGTCCTGACTTTC; cdr3_aa: CAWSVRARGGANVLTF
d_call: .; clone_size: .; j_call: TRBJ1-2; v_call: TRBV30; cdr3_nt: TGTGCCTGGAGTCAACAAACTCGTAACTATGGCTACACCTTC; cdr3_aa: CAWSQQTRNYGYTF
d_call: TRBD1; clone_size: .; j_call: TRBJ1-1; v_call: TRBV4-3; cdr3_nt: TGCGCCAGCAGCCAAGGACAGGGAGTCACTGAAGCTTTCTTT; cdr3_aa: CASSQGQGVTEAFF
d_call: TRBD1; clone_size: .; j_call: TRBJ1-1; v_call: TRBV5-1; cdr3_nt: TGCGCCAGCAGCCCCCGGGGAGGGGGCGCGAACACTGAAGCTTTCTTT; cdr3_aa: CASSPRGGGANTEAFF
d_call: TRBD2; clone_size: .; j_call: TRBJ2-7; v_call: TRBV11-2; cdr3_nt: TGTGCCAGCAGCTTAAACGCGGGGGGCACCTACGAGCAGTACTTC; cdr3_aa: CASSLNAGGTYEQYF
d_call: TRBD1; clone_size: once; j_call: TRBJ1-1; v_call: TRBV5-1; cdr3_nt: TGCGCCAGCAGCCCAGACAGGGGCATTATGAACACTGAAGCTTTCTTT; cdr3_aa: CASSPDRGIMNTEAFF
d_call: .; clone_size: .; j_call: TRBJ1-6; v_call: TRBV27; cdr3_nt: TGTGCCAGCAGTTTTTTTGGGGATTTGGCACCCCTCCACTTT; cdr3_aa: CASSFFGDLAPLHF
d_call: .; clone_size: once; j_call: TRBJ1-1; v_call: TRBV28; cdr3_nt: TGTGCCAGCAGAAAAGGGGTGCGGGGGACTGAAGCTTTCTTT; cdr3_aa: CASRKGVRGTEAFF
d_call: .; clone_size: .; j_call: TRBJ2-1; v_call: TRBV6-5; cdr3_nt: TGTGCCAGCAGCCCAAGTTGGACAGCTTACAATGAGCAGTTCTTC; cdr3_aa: CASSPSWTAYNEQFF
d_call: TRBD1; clone_size: .; j_call: TRBJ1-6; v_call: TRBV4-3; cdr3_nt: TGCGCCAGCAGCCACACAGGGGGTTACTCACCCCTCCACTTT; cdr3_aa: CASSHTGGYSPLHF
d_call: .; clone_size: once; j_call: TRBJ2-2; v_call: TRBV28; cdr3_nt: TGTGCCAGCAGTCCAGGGGCCGCTAACACCGGGGAGCTGTTTTTT; cdr3_aa: CASSPGAANTGELFF
d_call: TRBD1; clone_size: .; j_call: TRBJ1-4; v_call: TRBV6-5; cdr3_nt: TGTGCCAGCAGTTACTCGACAGGGGGCCATGAAAAACTGTTTTTT; cdr3_aa: CASSYSTGGHEKLFF
d_call: .; clone_size: .; j_call: TRBJ2-7; v_call: TRBV6-6; cdr3_nt: TGTGCCAGCAGTTACTCAAGGAGTTACGAGCAGTACTTC; cdr3_aa: CASSYSRSYEQYF
d_call: .; clone_size: once; j_call: TRBJ1-2; v_call: TRBV14; cdr3_nt: TGTGCCAGCAGCCTTTCGGTCGGGGGAAGCGGCTACACCTTC; cdr3_aa: CASSLSVGGSGYTF
d_call: .; clone_size: once; j_call: TRBJ1-4; v_call: TRBV4-1; cdr3_nt: TGCGCCAGCAGCCAAGGTTGGGGGGAAGGTGAAAAACTGTTTTTT; cdr3_aa: CASSQGWGEGEKLFF
d_call: .; clone_size: .; j_call: TRBJ1-1; v_call: TRBV7-2; cdr3_nt: TGTGCCAGCAGCTCCTCAGGGAACACTGAAGCTTTCTTT; cdr3_aa: CASSSSGNTEAFF
d_call: .; clone_size: .; j_call: TRBJ1-6; v_call: TRBV10-1; cdr3_nt: TGCGCCAGCAGTATCCTGGATCAAAATTCACCCCTCCACTTT; cdr3_aa: CASSILDQNSPLHF